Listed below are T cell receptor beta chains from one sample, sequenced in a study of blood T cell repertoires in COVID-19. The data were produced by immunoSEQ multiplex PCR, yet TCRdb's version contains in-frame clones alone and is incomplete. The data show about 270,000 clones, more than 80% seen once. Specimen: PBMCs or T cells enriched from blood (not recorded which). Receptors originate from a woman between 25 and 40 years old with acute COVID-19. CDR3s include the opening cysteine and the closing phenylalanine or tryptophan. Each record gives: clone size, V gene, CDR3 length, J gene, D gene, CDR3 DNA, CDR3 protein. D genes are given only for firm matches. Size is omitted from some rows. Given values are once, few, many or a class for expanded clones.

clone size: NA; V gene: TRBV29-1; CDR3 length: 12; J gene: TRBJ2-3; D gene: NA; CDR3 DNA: TGCAGCCATGGGACTAGCACAGATACGCAGTATTTT; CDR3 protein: CSHGTSTDTQYF
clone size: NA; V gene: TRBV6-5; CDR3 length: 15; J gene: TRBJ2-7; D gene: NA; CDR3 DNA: TGTGCCAGCAGTACTCTTGGACATAACCTCAACGAGCAGTACTTC; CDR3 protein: CASSTLGHNLNEQYF
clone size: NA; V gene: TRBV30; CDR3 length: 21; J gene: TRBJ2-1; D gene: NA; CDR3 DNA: TGTGCCTGGACCATCCCCGGTCGCGAGCGGTATCTCCCCCTCCGGGGCAATGAGCAGTTCTTC; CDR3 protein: CAWTIPGRERYLPLRGNEQFF
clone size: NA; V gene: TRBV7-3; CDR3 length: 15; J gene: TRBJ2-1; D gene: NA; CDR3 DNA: TGTGCCAGCAGCTTTTTCGGGAGCCGCCTGAATGAGCAGTTCTTC; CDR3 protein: CASSFFGSRLNEQFF
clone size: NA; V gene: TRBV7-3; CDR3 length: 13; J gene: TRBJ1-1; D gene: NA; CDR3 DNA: TGTGCCAGCACCACCGCAGGGAACACTGAAGCTTTCTTT; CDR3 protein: CASTTAGNTEAFF
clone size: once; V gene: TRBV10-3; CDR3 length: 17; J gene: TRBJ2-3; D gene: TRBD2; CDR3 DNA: TGTGCCATCAGTGAGTCGATTCTAGCGGGAGACACAGATACGCAGTATTTT; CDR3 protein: CAISESILAGDTDTQYF
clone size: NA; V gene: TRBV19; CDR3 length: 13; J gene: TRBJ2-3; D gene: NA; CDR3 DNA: TGTGCCACTACCCCTCCGGGCACAGATACGCAGTATTTT; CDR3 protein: CATTPPGTDTQYF
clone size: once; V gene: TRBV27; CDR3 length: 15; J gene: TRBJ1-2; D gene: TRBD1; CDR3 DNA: TGTGCCAGCAGTTTAATGGCAGGGGGCTTCTATGGCTACACCTTC; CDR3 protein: CASSLMAGGFYGYTF
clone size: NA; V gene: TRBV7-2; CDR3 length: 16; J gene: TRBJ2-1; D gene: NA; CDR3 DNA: TGTGCCAGCACCGAGGGGGTCAAGGTATTTTACAATGAGCAGTTCTTC; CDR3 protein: CASTEGVKVFYNEQFF
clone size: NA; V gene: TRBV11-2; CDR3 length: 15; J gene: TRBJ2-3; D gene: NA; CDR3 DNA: TGTGCCAGCAGCTTAAACCTCTTACTTACAGATACGCAGTATTTT; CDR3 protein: CASSLNLLLTDTQYF
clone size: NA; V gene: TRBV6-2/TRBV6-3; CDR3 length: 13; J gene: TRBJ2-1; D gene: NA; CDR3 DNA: TGTGCCAGCAGTTACGCGTCTAGTAATGAGCAGTTCTTC; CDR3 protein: CASSYASSNEQFF
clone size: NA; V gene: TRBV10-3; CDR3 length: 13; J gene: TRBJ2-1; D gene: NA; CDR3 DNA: TGTGCCATCGCAACGGGGGAAGACAATGAGCAGTTCTTC; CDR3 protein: CAIATGEDNEQFF
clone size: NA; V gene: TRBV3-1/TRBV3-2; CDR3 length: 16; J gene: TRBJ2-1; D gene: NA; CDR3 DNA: TGTGCCAGCAGCCAAGATCGAGCTAGCTCCTACAATGAGCAGTTCTTC; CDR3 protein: CASSQDRASSYNEQFF
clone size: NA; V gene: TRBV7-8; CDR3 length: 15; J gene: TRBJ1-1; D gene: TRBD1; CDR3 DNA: TGTGCCAGCAGCCGGACAGGATCCATGAACACTGAAGCTTTCTTT; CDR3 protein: CASSRTGSMNTEAFF
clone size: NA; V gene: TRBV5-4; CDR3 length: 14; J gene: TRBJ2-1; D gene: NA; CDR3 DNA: TGTGCCAGCAGGCATCCCGACAATCAGAATGAGCAGTTCTTC; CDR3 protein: CASRHPDNQNEQFF
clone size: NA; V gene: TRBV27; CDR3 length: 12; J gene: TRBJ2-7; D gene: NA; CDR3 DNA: TGTGCCAGCAGTTTCATCGGGGACGAGCAGTACTTC; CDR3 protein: CASSFIGDEQYF
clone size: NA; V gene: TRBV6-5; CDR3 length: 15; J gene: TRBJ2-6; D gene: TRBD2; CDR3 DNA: TGTGCCAGCAGTTACTTAGCGGGGGCTGACAACGTCCTGACTTTC; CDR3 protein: CASSYLAGADNVLTF
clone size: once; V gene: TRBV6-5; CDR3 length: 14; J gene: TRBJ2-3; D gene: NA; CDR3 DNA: TGTGCCAGCACTATAACTTATCTCGAAGATACGCAGTATTTT; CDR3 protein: CASTITYLEDTQYF
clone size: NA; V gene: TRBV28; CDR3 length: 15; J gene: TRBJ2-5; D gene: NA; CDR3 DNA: TGTGCCAGCACCGCTGGCTGGACGGGACAAGAGACCCAGTACTTC; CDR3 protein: CASTAGWTGQETQYF
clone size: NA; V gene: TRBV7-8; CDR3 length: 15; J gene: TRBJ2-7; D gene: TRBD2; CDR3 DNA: TGTGCCAGCAGCCTGGGACTAGCGGAACCCTACGAGCAGTACTTC; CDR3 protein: CASSLGLAEPYEQYF
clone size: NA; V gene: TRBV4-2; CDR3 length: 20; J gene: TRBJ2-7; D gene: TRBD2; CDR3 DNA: TGTGCCAGCAGCCAAGACGGCCTAGCGGGAGGAACGGAAGTAGAGAACGAGCAGTACTTC; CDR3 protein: CASSQDGLAGGTEVENEQYF
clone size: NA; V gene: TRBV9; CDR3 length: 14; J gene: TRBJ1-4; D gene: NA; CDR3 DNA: TGTGCCAGCAGCGTAACGGGGGGGTTTGAAAAACTGTTTTTT; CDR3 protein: CASSVTGGFEKLFF
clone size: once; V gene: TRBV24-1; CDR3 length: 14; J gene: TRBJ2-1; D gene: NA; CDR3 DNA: TGTGCCACCAGTGGCGTTGCTACTTACAATGAGCAGTTCTTC; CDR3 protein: CATSGVATYNEQFF
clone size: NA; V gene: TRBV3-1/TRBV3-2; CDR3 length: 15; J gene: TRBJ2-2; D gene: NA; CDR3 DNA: TGTGCCAGCAGCCAAGCCCTAACGAACACCGGGGAGCTGTTTTTT; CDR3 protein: CASSQALTNTGELFF
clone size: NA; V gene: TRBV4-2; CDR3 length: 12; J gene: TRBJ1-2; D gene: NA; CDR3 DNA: TGTGCCAGCAGCCAAGATCAGGGTGGCTACACCTTC; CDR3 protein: CASSQDQGGYTF
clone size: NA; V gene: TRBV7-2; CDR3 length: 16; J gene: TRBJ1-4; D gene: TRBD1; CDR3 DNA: TGTGCCAGCAGCCCTGACAGGGGGCGCGGTGGGGAAAAACTGTTTTTT; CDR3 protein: CASSPDRGRGGEKLFF
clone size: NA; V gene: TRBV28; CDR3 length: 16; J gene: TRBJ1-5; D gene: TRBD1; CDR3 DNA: TGTGCCAGCAGTTTGAAACACAGGGGCTTTAATCAGCCCCAGCATTTT; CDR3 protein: CASSLKHRGFNQPQHF
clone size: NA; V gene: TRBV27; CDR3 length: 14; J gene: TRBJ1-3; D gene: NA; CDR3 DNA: TGTGCCAGCAGTTTAGGGGGCGCTGGAAACACCATATATTTT; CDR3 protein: CASSLGGAGNTIYF
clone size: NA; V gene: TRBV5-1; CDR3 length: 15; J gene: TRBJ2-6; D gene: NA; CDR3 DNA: TGCGCCAGCAGCTTGGGAGGGTACGGGGCCAACGTCCTGACTTTC; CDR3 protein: CASSLGGYGANVLTF
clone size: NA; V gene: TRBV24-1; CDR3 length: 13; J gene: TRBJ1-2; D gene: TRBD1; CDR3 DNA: TGTGCCACCAGCGCTGACAGGGTGGATGGCTACACCTTC; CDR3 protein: CATSADRVDGYTF
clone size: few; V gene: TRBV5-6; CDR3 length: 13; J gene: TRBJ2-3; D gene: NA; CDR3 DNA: TGTGCCAGCAGCTTGGTTCAGTTAGATACGCAGTATTTT; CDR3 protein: CASSLVQLDTQYF
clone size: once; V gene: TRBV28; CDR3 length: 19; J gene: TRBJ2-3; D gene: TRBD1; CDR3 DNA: TGTGCCAGCAGTTCACAAATCCGAGGCGCAGGGGGCAAGGTAGATACGCAGTATTTT; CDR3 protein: CASSSQIRGAGGKVDTQYF
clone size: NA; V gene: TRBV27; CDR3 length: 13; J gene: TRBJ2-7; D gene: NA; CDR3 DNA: TGTGCCAGCTCCGGGACTCAGGGCCCCGAGCAGTACTTC; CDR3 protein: CASSGTQGPEQYF
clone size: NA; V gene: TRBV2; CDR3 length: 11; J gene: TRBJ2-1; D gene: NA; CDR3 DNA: TGTGCCAGCACATTCTCCGGAGGGCCGTTCTTC; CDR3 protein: CASTFSGGPFF
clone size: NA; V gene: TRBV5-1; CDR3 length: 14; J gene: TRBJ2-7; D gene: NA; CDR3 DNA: TGCGCCAGCAGCTTGGACGGGAGCTCCTACGAGCAGTACTTC; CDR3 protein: CASSLDGSSYEQYF
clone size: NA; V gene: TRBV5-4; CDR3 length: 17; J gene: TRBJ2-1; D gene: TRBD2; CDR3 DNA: TGTGCCAGCAGCCCCGGACTAGCGGTACCCTCCTACAATGAGCAGTTCTTC; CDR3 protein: CASSPGLAVPSYNEQFF
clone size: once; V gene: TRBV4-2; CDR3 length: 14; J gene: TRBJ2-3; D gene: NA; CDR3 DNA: TGTGCCAGCAGCCTAGGACAGTACACAGATACGCAGTATTTT; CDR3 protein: CASSLGQYTDTQYF
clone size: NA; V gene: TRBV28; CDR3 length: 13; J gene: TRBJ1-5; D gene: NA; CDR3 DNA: TGTGCCAGCACCGTAACAGGGTACCAGCCCCAGCATTTT; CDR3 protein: CASTVTGYQPQHF
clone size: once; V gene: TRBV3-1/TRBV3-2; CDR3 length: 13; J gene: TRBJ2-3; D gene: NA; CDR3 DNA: TGTGCCAGCAGCCAAGCCGCGGATTATACGCAGTATTTT; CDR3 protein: CASSQAADYTQYF
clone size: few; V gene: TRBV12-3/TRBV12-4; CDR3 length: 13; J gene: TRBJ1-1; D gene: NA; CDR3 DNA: TGTGCCAGCAGCACCCGGGGGGGTGCTGAAGCTTTCTTT; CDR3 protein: CASSTRGGAEAFF
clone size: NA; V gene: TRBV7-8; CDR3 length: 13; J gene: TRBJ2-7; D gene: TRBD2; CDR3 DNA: TGTGCCAGCCGACTAGCGGGAGCCTACGAGCAGTACTTC; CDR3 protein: CASRLAGAYEQYF
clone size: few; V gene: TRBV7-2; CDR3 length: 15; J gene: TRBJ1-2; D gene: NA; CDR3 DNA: TGTGCCAGCAGCTTATCACAGGGCTCTAACTATGGCTACACCTTC; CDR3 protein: CASSLSQGSNYGYTF
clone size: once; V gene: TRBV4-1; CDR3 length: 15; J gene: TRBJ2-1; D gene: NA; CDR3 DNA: TGCGCCAGCAGCCAAGATTCTAGCTCCTACAATGAGCAGTTCTTC; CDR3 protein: CASSQDSSSYNEQFF
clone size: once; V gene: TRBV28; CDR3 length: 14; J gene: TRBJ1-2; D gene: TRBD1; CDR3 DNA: TGTGCCAGCAGAGGGACAGGGGAAGACTATGGCTACACCTTC; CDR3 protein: CASRGTGEDYGYTF
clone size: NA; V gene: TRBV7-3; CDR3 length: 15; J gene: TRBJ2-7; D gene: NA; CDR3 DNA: TGTGCCAGCAGCTTAAGGCCAGGGCAATCCTACGAGCAGTACTTC; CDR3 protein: CASSLRPGQSYEQYF
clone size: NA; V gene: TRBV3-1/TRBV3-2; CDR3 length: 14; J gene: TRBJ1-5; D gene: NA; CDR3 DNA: TGTGCCAGCAGCCAAGCGGGGAGCAATCAGCCCCAGCATTTT; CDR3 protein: CASSQAGSNQPQHF
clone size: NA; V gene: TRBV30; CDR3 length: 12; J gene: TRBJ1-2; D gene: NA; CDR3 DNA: TGTGCCTGGAGCGCGGGGGACTATGGCTACACCTTC; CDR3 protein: CAWSAGDYGYTF
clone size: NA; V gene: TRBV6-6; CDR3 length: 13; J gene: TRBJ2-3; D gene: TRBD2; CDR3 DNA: TGTGCCAGCCAGCGGGATAATACAGATACGCAGTATTTT; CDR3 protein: CASQRDNTDTQYF
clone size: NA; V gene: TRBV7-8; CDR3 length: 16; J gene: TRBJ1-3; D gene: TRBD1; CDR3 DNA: TGTGCCAGCAGCTTAGAAGGGACAGGGCCGGGAAACACCATATATTTT; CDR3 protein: CASSLEGTGPGNTIYF
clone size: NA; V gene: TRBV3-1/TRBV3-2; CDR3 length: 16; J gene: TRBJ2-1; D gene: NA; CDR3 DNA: TGTGCCAGCAGCCCGAGACAGGCCAGCTCCTACAATGAGCAGTTCTTC; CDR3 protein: CASSPRQASSYNEQFF
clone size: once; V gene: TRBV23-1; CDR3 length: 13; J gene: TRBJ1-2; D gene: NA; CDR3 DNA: TGCGCCAGCAGCGGCAGGGATCGCTATGGCTACACCTTC; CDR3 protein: CASSGRDRYGYTF
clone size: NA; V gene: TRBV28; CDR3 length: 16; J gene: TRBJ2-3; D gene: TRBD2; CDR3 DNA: TGTGCCAGCAGATCCCTTTTGACTAGCGGGACAGATACGCAGTATTTT; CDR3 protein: CASRSLLTSGTDTQYF
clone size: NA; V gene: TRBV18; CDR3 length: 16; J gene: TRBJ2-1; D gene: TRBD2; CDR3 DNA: TGTGCCAGCTCACCATCCGAGGGACTAGCGGGGAATGAGCAGTTCTTC; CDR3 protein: CASSPSEGLAGNEQFF
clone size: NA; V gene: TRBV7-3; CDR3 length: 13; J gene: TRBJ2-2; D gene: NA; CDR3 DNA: TGTGCCAGCAGCTTCCACTACACCGGGGAGCTGTTTTTT; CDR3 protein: CASSFHYTGELFF
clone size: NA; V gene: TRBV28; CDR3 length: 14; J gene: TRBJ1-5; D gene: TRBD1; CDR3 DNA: TGTGCCAGCACCTGGACAGGGTTCAATCAGCCCCAGCATTTT; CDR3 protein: CASTWTGFNQPQHF
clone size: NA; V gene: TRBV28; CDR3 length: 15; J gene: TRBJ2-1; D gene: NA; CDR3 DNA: TGTGCCAGCAGCCAAGACTGGGGGGAATACAATGAGCAGTTCTTC; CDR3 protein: CASSQDWGEYNEQFF